A single sample gave rise to the 27 T cell receptor beta chains below, sequenced in a study of CD8 T cells in acute hepatitis C reinfection. Time point here: naive CD8 control sorted from an acute-time-point sample. Profiling relied on immunoSEQ multiplex PCR, and the TCRdb table lists in-frame clones only, not all of them. The sample contains around 34,000 clones, around 87% of which appear only once. Sequencing was done on a sample of naive CD8+ T cells from PBMCs. Receptors originate from a man aged 30 to 39 with chronic hepatitis C.

The chain has TRBV19 and TRBJ2-5; a possible D gene is TRBD1 (5 bases). V lost 3 bases to trimming and J lost 2 bases, with 16 bases between them. Germline V gives CDR1 LNHDA, CDR2 SQIVND (reference sequence). This CDR3 contains 16 residues. CDR3 amino acids: CASSIRVAGWQETQYF. CDR3 DNA sequence: TGTGCCAGTAGTATTCGAGTGGCAGGGTGGCAAGAGACCCAGTACTTC.

The chain links TRBV13 to TRBJ1-1; perhaps TRBD1 as D (6 bases). CDR1 PRHDT and CDR2 FYEKMQ come from the germline V gene (reference sequence). This CDR3 contains 14 residues. V lost 2 bases and J lost 3, with 10 bases in between. The CDR3 sequence is CASSLRGSDTEAFF. The CDR3 region has the DNA TGTGCCAGCAGCTTAAGGGGGAGCGACACTGAAGCTTTCTTT.

The CDR3 DNA follows: TGTGCCAGAAGCTATCATTTCGGGACAGGGACGTGGTTCAACTATGGCTACACCTTC. It yields the protein CARSYHFGTGTWFNYGYTF. The chain links TRBV5-3 to TRBJ1-2, with TRBD1 matching over 9 bases. TRBV5-3 falls under the ORF class, with uncertain function. CDR3 length: 19 residues. V lost 3 bases to trimming and J lost 2 bases; unmatched junction nucleotides: 17.

This sequence joins TRBV27 and TRBJ2-3; no reliable D call. The V and J ends lost 0 bases and 9 bases respectively, with 13 bases between them. The germline V gene has CDR1 MNHEY and CDR2 SMNVEV (reference sequence). The CDR3 consists of 14 residues. The CDR3 spells CASSLSSRMTTQYF. The CDR3 coding sequence is TGTGCCAGCAGTTTATCCTCCCGTATGACGACGCAGTATTTT.

This chain connects TRBV6-1 to TRBJ2-1; 13 bases are shared with TRBD2. Trimming took 6 bases from V and 4 from J; bases not matched to a gene: 3. Germline CDR1 is MNHNS and CDR2 is SASEGT. The CDR3 sequence is 15 residues long. CDR3 sequence: CASSGTSGTYNEQFF. The CDR3 nucleotides read TGTGCCAGCAGCGGGACTAGCGGGACTTACAATGAGCAGTTCTTC.

The chain carries TRBV20-1 and TRBJ1-2; 9 positions agree with TRBD1. V lost 6 bases, J lost 8 bases, and 4 bases stayed unmatched. Germline V CDR1 and CDR2: DFQATT, SNEGSKA (reference sequence). The length of the CDR3 is 11 residues. The CDR3: CSARDREGYTF. DNA for the CDR3: TGCAGTGCACGGGACAGGGAGGGCTACACCTTC.

This clone has a single count. This chain uses TRBV29-1 with TRBJ2-7; no reliable D call. Trimming took off 4 bases at V and 9 bases at J, with 16 bases between the two ends. Looked up from germline, CDR1 is SQVTM and CDR2 is ANQGSEA. CDR3 length equals 12 residues. CDR3 in amino acids: CSVVSTDDLQYF. The CDR3 DNA reads as TGCAGCGTTGTTAGCACCGACGATCTGCAGTACTTC.

This clone showed up just a few times. The chain recombines TRBV4-3 with TRBJ1-2; the D is unclear. CDR3 length: 15 residues. The ends were cut back, 0 bases at V and 7 bases at J, with 15 bases in the middle. The germline CDR1 and CDR2 sequences are LGHNA and YSLEER. CDR3 in amino acids: CASSQDRVGLLGYTF. The CDR3 region has the DNA TGCGCCAGCAGCCAAGATCGGGTCGGGTTACTTGGCTACACCTTC.

This clone was found a few times. The V call is TRBV2, the J call TRBJ1-5; possibly TRBD1 for D (6 bases). Germline lookup yields CDR1 SNHLY and CDR2 FYNNEI. The CDR3 sequence is 13 residues long. Trimming cost V 10 bases and J 2 bases, with 12 bases left between them. The CDR3 DNA reads as TGTGCCACCACAGGGATGGGCAATCAGCCCCAGCATTTT. Translating gives CATTGMGNQPQHF.

This chain connects TRBV4-1 to TRBJ2-7, with D maybe TRBD1 (7 bases). Per germline, CDR1 MGHRA and CDR2 YSYEKL. This CDR3 has 15 residues. V was pared by 4 bases and J by 3 bases, with 16 bases between. DNA for the CDR3: TGCGCCAGCAGCCGGGGGGACAGCCAGTTCTACGAGCAGTACTTC. Amino acid sequence: CASSRGDSQFYEQYF.

The chain has TRBV4-1 and TRBJ2-1; 8 bases agree with TRBD2. The CDR3 is made up of 15 amino acids. V trimming: 1 base; J trimming: 4 bases; junction bases outside the gene matches: 3. Germline lookup yields CDR1 MGHRA and CDR2 YSYEKL. CDR3 residues: CASSQASSGYNEQFF. The CDR3 DNA reads as TGCGCCAGCAGCCAAGCGTCTAGCGGGTACAATGAGCAGTTCTTC.

This clone was detected only a few times. The chain has TRBV10-1 and TRBJ1-1; D not resolved. The germline gives CDR1 WNHNN, CDR2 SYGVQD (reference sequence). The CDR3 contains 11 residues. V was trimmed by 4 bases and J by 5 bases, leaving 5 bases between them. The CDR3 here is CASSGNTEAFF. DNA for the CDR3: TGCGCCAGCAGTGGGAATACTGAAGCTTTCTTT.

This sequence joins TRBV7-9 and TRBJ2-1, with 8 bases matching TRBD2. With V trimmed by 2 bases and J by 13 bases, 7 bases remained unmatched. Germline V gives CDR1 SEHNR, CDR2 FQNEAQ (reference sequence). This CDR3 has 13 amino acids. This CDR3 is CASSLYSGREQFF. CDR3 bases: TGTGCCAGCAGCTTATATTCCGGGAGGGAACAGTTCTTC.

The chain carries TRBV4-3 and TRBJ2-1; 11 nucleotides match TRBD1. After removal of 1 base from V and 7 bases from J, the junction contained 12 bases not matched to a gene. The germline V gene encodes CDR1 LGHNA and CDR2 YSLEER. The CDR3 sequence is 18 residues long. CDR3 coding DNA: TGCGCCAGCAGCCAAGGATCCACACTCGGGACAGGGGGAAATGAGCAGTTCTTC. Encoded protein: CASSQGSTLGTGGNEQFF.

The chain carries TRBV5-8 and TRBJ2-2, with a tentative D call TRBD1 (6 bases). Germline V gene sequence: CDR1 SGHTS, CDR2 YDEGEE. V gave up 4 bases and J gave up 4 bases, with 14 bases separating them. The CDR3 sequence is 15 residues long. In DNA, the CDR3 is TGTGCCAGCAGCCTCCTATCAGGGGCCACCGGGGAGCTGTTTTTT. As protein: CASSLLSGATGELFF.

This rearrangement joins TRBV19 to TRBJ2-7; 7 bases align to TRBD1. V lost 5 bases to trimming and J lost 0 bases; unmatched junction nucleotides: 4. The germline CDR1 and CDR2 sequences are LNHDA and SQIVND (reference sequence). There are 14 residues in the CDR3. In nucleotides, the CDR3 is TGTGCCAGTAGTGCCTGGACAGGCTCCTACGAGCAGTACTTC. This sequence encodes CASSAWTGSYEQYF.

The chain recombines TRBV2 with TRBJ2-2, with 9 bases matching TRBD1. Trimming cost V 7 bases and J 3 bases; bases outside gene matches: 3. This CDR3 has 14 residues. Germline V gene sequence: CDR1 SNHLY, CDR2 FYNNEI. The CDR3 loop reads CASTGTGYTGELFF. Written as DNA, the CDR3 is TGTGCCAGCACCGGGACAGGGTACACCGGGGAGCTGTTTTTT. Full variable domain (missing parts from reference TRBV2 and TRBJ2-2): EPEVTQTPSHQVTQMGQEVILRCVPISNHLYFYWYRQILGQKVEFLVSFYNNEISEKSEIFDDQFSVERPDGSNFTLKIRSTKLEDSAMYFCASTGTGYTGELFFGEGSRLTVL.

Only one count was recorded for this clone. The chain links TRBV27 to TRBJ1-1; D is possibly TRBD1 (5 bases). Germline assignment: CDR1 MNHEY and CDR2 SMNVEV (reference sequence). V gave up 5 bases and J gave up 11 bases, with 18 bases separating them. This CDR3 contains 13 residues. DNA of the CDR3: TGTGCCAGCAGTCTTTGGGGGTCAGGAGATGCTTTCTTT. Translation: CASSLWGSGDAFF.

The chain recombines TRBV10-3 with TRBJ2-1, with no clear D. Germline assignment: CDR1 ENHRY and CDR2 SYGVKD. V was clipped by 10 bases and J by 2 bases, with 9 bases between them. The CDR3 totals 12 residues. The CDR3 DNA sequence: TGTGCCAGCAAGGCCCCCTACAATGAGCAGTTCTTC. This sequence encodes CASKAPYNEQFF.

This CDR3 is CASSTRDGQETQYF. In DNA form, the CDR3 reads TGCGCCAGCAGCACCCGGGACGGCCAAGAGACCCAGTACTTC. J is TRBJ2-5 and V is TRBV5-1; TRBD1 or TRBD2 may be the D gene (5 bases each). The CDR3 contains 14 residues. V lost 4 bases to trimming and J lost 1 base, with 11 bases between them. CDR1 is SGHRS, CDR2 YFSETQ, per germline.

This chain uses TRBV6-6 with TRBJ2-7; D might be TRBD2 (6 bases). Germline CDR1 is MNHNY and CDR2 is SVGAGI (reference sequence). The CDR3 has 11 amino acids. Trimming removed 7 bases from V and 7 bases from J, with 11 bases in between. In DNA form, the CDR3 reads TGTGCCAGCACCAACAGCGGGGAGCAGTACTTC. This sequence encodes CASTNSGEQYF.

The rearrangement joins TRBV13 to TRBJ1-2, with 7 bases that match TRBD1. From germline, CDR1 is PRHDT and CDR2 FYEKMQ (reference sequence). Germline trimming cut 3 bases from V and 4 bases from J; bases unmatched to any gene: 5. The CDR3 is 14 residues long. DNA for the CDR3: TGTGCCAGCAGCTTCCCGACAGGGATCTATGGCTACACCTTC. Encoded protein: CASSFPTGIYGYTF. Drawing the rest from reference TRBV13 and TRBJ1-2, the complete variable domain is AAGVIQSPRHLIKEKRETATLKCYPIPRHDTVYWYQQGPGQDPQFLISFYEKMQSDKGSIPDRFSAQQFSDYHSELNMSSLELGDSALYFCASSFPTGIYGYTFGSGTRLTVV.

The chain links TRBV27 to TRBJ2-3; 8 nucleotides line up with TRBD1. The CDR3 spans 17 residues. V lost 5 bases and J lost 4; bases outside the gene matches: 14. Germline CDR1 is MNHEY and CDR2 is SMNVEV (reference sequence). For the CDR3, the DNA is TGTGCCAGCAGTCCGCCCCCTGACAGGGGTGCGGCAGATACGCAGTATTTT. As protein: CASSPPPDRGAADTQYF.

The chain uses TRBV5-1 and TRBJ2-3; TRBD2 matches 8 bases. Germline V gives CDR1 SGHRS, CDR2 YFSETQ. Trimming removed 6 bases from V and 6 bases from J; junction bases left unmatched: 9. CDR3 length: 14 residues. The CDR3 bases are TGCGCCAGCAAGACCGGGAGGGGGGTGGATACGCAGTATTTT. Amino acids: CASKTGRGVDTQYF.

Comment on this clone: The junction differs from germline at one of its ends, possibly a read error. The rearrangement links TRBV7-3 to TRBJ2-1; D is perhaps TRBD1 (6 bases). Per germline, CDR1 SGHTA and CDR2 FQGTGA. The CDR3 has 14 residues. The CDR3 protein is CASSLEGVYDEQFF. Written as DNA, the CDR3 is TGTGCCAGCAGCTTAGAGGGGGTCTACGATGAGCAGTTCTTC.

The chain employs TRBV29-1 and TRBJ2-5; D remains ambiguous. The CDR3 covers 14 residues. Germline V gene lookup returns CDR1 SQVTM and CDR2 ANQGSEA. V was pared by 4 bases and J by 5 bases, with 17 bases between. The CDR3 sequence is CSVGTQDPRETQYF. Written as DNA, the CDR3 is TGCAGCGTTGGAACCCAGGACCCCCGGGAGACCCAGTACTTC.

The V call is TRBV30, the J call TRBJ1-6; possibly TRBD1 for D (6 bases). CDR1 and CDR2 from the germline V gene are GTSNPN and SVGIG (reference sequence). The CDR3 sequence is 13 residues long. Between the trimmed V and J ends, which lost 3 bases and 10 bases, there was a span of 13 bases. The CDR3 is CAWRGGGKSPLHF. CDR3 coding DNA: TGTGCCTGGAGAGGGGGGGGGAAATCACCCCTCCACTTT.